This paragraph reports one T cell receptor (beta chain). Its cognate antigen is unknown. The data are from a study of shared clonotypes between healthy human individuals. General observations from the study: Deeper or shallower sequencing was expected to change how clonotypes are shared among donors.

It was into CD45RA+ naive and CD45RA-negative memory subsets that the CD4+ cells were split. Each sorted subset replicate got 200 ng genomic DNA, 30,000 or so genomes. The method was immunoSEQ multiplex PCR; TCRdb's version includes in-frame clones alone and lacks a portion of them. Here the sample spans over a million clones, about 74% being singletons. The germline gives CDR1 LNHNV, CDR2 YYDKDF (reference sequence). V shed 1 base and J shed 0 bases, with 7 bases lying between them. The CDR3 totals 15 residues. Material for sequencing was memory CD4+ T cells sorted from blood. Subset here: CD45RA-negative fraction. This TCR was sampled from a man between 18 and 29 years old in good health. The chain links TRBV15 to TRBJ1-3, with a weak D call TRBD1 (5 bases). This CDR3 reads CATSRGTSSGNTIYF. The CDR3 region has the DNA TGTGCCACCAGCAGAGGGACAAGCTCTGGAAACACCATATATTTT.